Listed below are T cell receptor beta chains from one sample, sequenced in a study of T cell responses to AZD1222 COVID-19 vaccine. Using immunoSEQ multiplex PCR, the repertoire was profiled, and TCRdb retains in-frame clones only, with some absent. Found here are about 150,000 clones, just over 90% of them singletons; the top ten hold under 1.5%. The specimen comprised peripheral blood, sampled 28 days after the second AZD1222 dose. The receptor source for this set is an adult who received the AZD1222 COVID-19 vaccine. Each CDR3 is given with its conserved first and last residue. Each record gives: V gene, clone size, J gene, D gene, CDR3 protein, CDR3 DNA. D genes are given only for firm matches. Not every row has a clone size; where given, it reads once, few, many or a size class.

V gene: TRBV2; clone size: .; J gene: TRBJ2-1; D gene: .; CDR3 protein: CASIREDTGFKNEQFF; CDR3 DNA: TGTGCCAGCATAAGGGAGGACACAGGATTTAAAAATGAGCAGTTCTTC
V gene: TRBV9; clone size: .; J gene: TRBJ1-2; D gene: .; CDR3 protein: CASSVEERGLLNYGYTF; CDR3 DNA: TGTGCCAGCAGCGTAGAAGAAAGGGGACTCCTCAACTATGGCTACACCTTC
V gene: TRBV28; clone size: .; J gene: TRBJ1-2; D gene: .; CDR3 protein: CASSFFGGSYYGYTF; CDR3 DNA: TGTGCCAGCAGTTTTTTTGGGGGGTCGTACTATGGCTACACCTTC
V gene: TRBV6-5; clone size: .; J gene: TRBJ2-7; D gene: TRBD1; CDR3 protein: CASSHRDRSPYEQYF; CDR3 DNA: TGTGCCAGCAGTCACCGGGACAGAAGTCCCTACGAGCAGTACTTC
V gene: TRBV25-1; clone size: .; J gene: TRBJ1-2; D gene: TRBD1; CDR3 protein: CASSEYGTGAYGYTF; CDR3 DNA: TGTGCCAGCAGTGAATATGGGACAGGGGCTTATGGCTACACCTTC
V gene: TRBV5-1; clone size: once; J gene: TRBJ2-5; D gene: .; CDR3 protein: CASSSAGTGPKTQYF; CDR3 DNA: TGCGCCAGCAGCTCGGCTGGGACCGGCCCCAAGACCCAGTACTTC
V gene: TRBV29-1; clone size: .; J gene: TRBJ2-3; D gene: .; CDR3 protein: CSVDLGMMDTQYF; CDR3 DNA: TGCAGCGTTGATCTGGGGATGATGGATACGCAGTATTTT
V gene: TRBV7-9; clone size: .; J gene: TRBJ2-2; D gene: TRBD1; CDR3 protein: CASSPVGQGWTGELFF; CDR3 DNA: TGTGCCAGCAGCCCAGTCGGACAGGGTTGGACCGGGGAGCTGTTTTTT
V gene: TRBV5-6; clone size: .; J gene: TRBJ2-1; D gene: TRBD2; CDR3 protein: CASTFGTSGNEQFF; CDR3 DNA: TGTGCCAGCACCTTTGGGACTAGCGGCAATGAGCAGTTCTTC
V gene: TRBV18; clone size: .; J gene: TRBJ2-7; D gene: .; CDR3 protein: CASSPGTYPSYEQYF; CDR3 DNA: TGTGCCAGCTCACCAGGGACGTACCCCTCCTACGAGCAGTACTTC
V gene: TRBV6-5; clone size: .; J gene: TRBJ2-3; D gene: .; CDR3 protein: CASSTVRGGTDTQYF; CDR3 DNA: TGTGCCAGCAGTACCGTTAGGGGCGGCACAGATACGCAGTATTTT
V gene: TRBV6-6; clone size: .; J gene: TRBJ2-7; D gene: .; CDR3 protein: CASSYPYSLQAYEQYF; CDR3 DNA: TGTGCCAGCAGTTACCCGTACTCCTTACAGGCCTACGAGCAGTACTTC
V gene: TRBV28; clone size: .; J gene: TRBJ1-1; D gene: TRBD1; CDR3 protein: CASRPGQLNTEAFF; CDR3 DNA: TGTGCCAGCAGGCCGGGACAGTTGAACACTGAAGCTTTCTTT
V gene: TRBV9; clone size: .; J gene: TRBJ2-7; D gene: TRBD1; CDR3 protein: CASSTSGDRNYEQYF; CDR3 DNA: TGTGCCAGCAGCACCTCCGGGGACAGGAACTACGAGCAGTACTTC
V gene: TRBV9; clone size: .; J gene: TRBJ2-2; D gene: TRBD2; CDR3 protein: CASSVEGGGTGELFF; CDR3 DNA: TGTGCCAGCAGCGTAGAGGGCGGGGGAACCGGGGAGCTGTTTTTT
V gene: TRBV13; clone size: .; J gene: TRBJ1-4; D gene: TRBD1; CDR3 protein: CASSSGQSNEKLFF; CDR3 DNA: TGTGCCAGCAGCTCGGGACAGTCTAATGAAAAACTGTTTTTT
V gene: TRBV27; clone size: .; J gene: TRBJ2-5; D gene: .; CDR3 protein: CASSLRAVETQYF; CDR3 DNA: TGTGCCAGCAGTTTGAGGGCCGTCGAGACCCAGTACTTC
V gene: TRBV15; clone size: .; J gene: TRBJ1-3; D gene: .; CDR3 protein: CATSRSITSGNTIYF; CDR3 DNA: TGTGCCACCAGCAGATCCATTACCTCTGGAAACACCATATATTTT
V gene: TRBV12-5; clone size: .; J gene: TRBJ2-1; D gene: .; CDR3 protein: CASGSQAGSYNEQFF; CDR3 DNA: TGTGCTAGTGGCTCCCAAGCGGGCTCCTACAATGAGCAGTTCTTC
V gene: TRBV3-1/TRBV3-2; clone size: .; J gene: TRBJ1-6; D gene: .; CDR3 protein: CASSEGTYNSPLHF; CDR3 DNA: TGTGCCAGCAGCGAAGGGACTTATAATTCACCCCTCCACTTT
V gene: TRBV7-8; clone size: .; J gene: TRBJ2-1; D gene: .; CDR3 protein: CASSQTIIGLGDYNEQFF; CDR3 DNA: TGTGCCAGCAGTCAAACCATAATTGGGCTCGGCGACTACAATGAGCAGTTCTTC
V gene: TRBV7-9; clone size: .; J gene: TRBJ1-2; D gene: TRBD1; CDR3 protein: CASTRQGVDYGYTF; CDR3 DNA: TGTGCCAGCACCAGACAGGGTGTTGACTATGGCTACACCTTC
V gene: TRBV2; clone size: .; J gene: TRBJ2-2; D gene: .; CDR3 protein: CASLQTNTGELFF; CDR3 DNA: TGTGCCAGCCTCCAGACGAACACCGGGGAGCTGTTTTTT
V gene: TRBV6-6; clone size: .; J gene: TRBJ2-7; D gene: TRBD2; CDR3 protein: CASSLGTSGLYEQYF; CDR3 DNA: TGTGCCAGCAGCCTCGGGACTAGCGGCCTTTACGAGCAGTACTTC
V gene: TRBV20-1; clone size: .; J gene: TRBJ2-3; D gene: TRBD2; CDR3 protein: CSASGLAGSVSADTQYF; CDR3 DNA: TGCAGTGCTAGTGGGCTAGCGGGGTCTGTGAGCGCAGATACGCAGTATTTT
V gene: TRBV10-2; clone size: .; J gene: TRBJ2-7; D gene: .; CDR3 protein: CASSEHLGGIGSYEQYF; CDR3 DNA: TGCGCCAGCAGTGAGCATCTTGGCGGGATTGGATCCTACGAGCAGTACTTC
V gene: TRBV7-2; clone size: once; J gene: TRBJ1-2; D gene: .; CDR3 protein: CASSLDRQDYGYTF; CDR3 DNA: TGTGCCAGCAGCTTAGACCGACAGGACTATGGCTACACCTTC
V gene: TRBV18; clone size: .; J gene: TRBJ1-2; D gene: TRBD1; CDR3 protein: CASSPGTGGQGNGYTF; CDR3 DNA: TGTGCCAGCTCACCCGGGACAGGGGGCCAAGGGAATGGCTACACCTTC
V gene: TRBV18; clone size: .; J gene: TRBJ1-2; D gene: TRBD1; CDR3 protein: CASSPIRQGDDGYTF; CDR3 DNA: TGTGCCAGCTCACCAATCCGACAGGGGGACGATGGCTACACCTTC
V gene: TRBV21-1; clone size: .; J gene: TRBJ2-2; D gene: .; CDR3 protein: CASTSSGTDSSINTGELFF; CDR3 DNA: TGTGCCAGCACAAGCAGTGGGACAGACTCCTCCATTAACACCGGGGAGCTGTTTTTT
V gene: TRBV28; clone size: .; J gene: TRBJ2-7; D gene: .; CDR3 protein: CASRGGLHPNSYEQYF; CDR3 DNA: TGTGCCAGCAGGGGGGGGCTACACCCGAACTCCTACGAGCAGTACTTC
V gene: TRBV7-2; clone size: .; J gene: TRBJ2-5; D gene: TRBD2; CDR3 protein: CASSPLGLAGGFSLETQYF; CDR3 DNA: TGTGCCAGCAGCCCATTAGGACTAGCGGGAGGGTTCTCTCTAGAGACCCAGTACTTC
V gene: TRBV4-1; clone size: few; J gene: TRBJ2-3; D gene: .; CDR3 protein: CASSHFRLDTQYF; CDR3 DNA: TGCGCCAGCAGCCATTTTAGACTAGATACGCAGTATTTT
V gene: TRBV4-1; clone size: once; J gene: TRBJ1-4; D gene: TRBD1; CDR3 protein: CASSQMGQTQTDEKLFF; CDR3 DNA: TGCGCCAGCAGCCAAATGGGACAGACCCAAACGGATGAAAAACTGTTTTTT
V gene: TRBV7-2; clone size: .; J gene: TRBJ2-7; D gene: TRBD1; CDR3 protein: CASSLVGQGTEEQYF; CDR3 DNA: TGTGCCAGCAGCTTAGTGGGACAGGGGACAGAAGAGCAGTACTTC
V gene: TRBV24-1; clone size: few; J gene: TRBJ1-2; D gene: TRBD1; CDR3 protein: CATSDTRTGGGLHGYTF; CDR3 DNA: TGTGCCACCAGTGATACTCGGACAGGGGGGGGATTACATGGCTACACCTTC
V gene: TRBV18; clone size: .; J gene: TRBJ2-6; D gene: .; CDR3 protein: CASQTLTSGANVLTF; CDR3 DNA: TGTGCCAGCCAGACACTAACCTCTGGGGCCAACGTCCTGACTTTC
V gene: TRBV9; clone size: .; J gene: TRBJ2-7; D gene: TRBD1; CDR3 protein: CASSQTPDRVYEQYF; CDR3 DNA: TGTGCCAGCAGCCAAACTCCGGACAGGGTTTACGAGCAGTACTTC
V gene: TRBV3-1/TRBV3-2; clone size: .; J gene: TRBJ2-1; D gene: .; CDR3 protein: CASSQGPLSGIQFF; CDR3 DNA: TGTGCCAGCAGCCAAGGGCCCCTCTCCGGGATCCAGTTCTTC
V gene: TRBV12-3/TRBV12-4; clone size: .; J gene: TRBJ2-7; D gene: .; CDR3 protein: CASSRGFTYEQYF; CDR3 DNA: TGTGCCAGCAGTAGAGGGTTTACCTACGAGCAGTACTTC
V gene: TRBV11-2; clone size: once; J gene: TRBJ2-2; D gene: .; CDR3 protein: CASSLDGGWSNTGELFF; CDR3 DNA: TGTGCCAGCAGCTTAGATGGAGGATGGTCGAACACCGGGGAGCTGTTTTTT
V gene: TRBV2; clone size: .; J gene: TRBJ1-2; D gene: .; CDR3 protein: CASRPFVAASYGYTF; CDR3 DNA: TGTGCCAGCAGGCCCTTCGTGGCCGCTAGCTATGGCTACACCTTC
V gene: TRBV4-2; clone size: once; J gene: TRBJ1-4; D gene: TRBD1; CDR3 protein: CASSQIAGQGNEKLFF; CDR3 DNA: TGTGCCAGCAGCCAAATCGCGGGACAGGGCAATGAAAAACTGTTTTTT
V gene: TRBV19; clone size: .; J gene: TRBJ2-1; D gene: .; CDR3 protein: CASIPDGAPDNEQFF; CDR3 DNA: TGTGCCAGTATTCCTGACGGGGCCCCCGACAATGAGCAGTTCTTC
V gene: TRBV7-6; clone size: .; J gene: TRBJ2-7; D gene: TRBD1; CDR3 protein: CASSPLGDRDGEQYF; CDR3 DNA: TGTGCCAGCAGCCCTTTGGGCGACAGGGATGGCGAGCAGTACTTC
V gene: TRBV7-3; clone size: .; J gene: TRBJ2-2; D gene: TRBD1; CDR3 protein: CASSWPGTGTRTGELFF; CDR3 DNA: TGTGCCAGCAGCTGGCCCGGGACAGGGACGAGGACCGGGGAGCTGTTTTTT
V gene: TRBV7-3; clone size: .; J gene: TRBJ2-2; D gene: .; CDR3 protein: CASSLTFQGIVPMNTGELFF; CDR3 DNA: TGTGCCAGCAGCTTAACGTTCCAGGGCATAGTCCCGATGAACACCGGGGAGCTGTTTTTT
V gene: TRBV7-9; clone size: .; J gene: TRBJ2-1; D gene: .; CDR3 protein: CASSLGVMNEQFF; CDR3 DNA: TGTGCCAGCAGCTTAGGGGTTATGAATGAGCAGTTCTTC
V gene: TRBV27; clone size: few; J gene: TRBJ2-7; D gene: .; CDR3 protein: CASSPKDHRYEQYF; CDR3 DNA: TGTGCCAGCAGCCCTAAGGACCACAGGTACGAGCAGTACTTC
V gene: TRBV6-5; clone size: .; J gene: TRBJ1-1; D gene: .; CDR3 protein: CASRLQRIAEAFF; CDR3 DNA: TGTGCCAGCAGACTACAGCGTATAGCTGAAGCTTTCTTT
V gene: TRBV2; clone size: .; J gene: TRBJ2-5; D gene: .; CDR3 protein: CASRYDWRETQYF; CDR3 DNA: TGTGCCAGCAGATACGATTGGAGGGAGACCCAGTACTTC
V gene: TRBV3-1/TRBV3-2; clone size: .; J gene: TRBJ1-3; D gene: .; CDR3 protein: CASSQSGLSGNTIYF; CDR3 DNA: TGTGCCAGCAGCCAGTCGGGGCTCTCTGGAAACACCATATATTTT
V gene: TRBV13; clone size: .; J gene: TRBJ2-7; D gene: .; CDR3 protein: CASSSTGYEQYF; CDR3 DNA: TGTGCCAGCAGCTCAACAGGGTACGAGCAGTACTTC
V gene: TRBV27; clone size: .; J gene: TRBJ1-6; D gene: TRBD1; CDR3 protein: CASTTGTGAPILALHF; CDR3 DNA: TGTGCCAGCACAACCGGGACAGGGGCCCCCATTTTGGCCCTCCACTTT
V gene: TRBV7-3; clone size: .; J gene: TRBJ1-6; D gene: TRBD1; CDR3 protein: CASSLTRGLNSPLHF; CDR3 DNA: TGTGCCAGCAGCTTAACTAGGGGGCTTAATTCACCCCTCCACTTT
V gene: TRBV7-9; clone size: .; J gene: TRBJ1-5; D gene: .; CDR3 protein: CASSLDNQPQHF; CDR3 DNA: TGTGCCAGCAGCTTGGATAATCAGCCCCAGCATTTT
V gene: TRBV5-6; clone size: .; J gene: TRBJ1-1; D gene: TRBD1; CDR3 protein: CASSPGQGKFNTEAFF; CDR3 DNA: TGTGCCAGCAGCCCGGGACAGGGAAAGTTTAACACTGAAGCTTTCTTT
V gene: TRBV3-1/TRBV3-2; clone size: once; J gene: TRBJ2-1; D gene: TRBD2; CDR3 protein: CASSQVAGRGLNEQFF; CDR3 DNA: TGTGCCAGCAGCCAAGTGGCAGGGAGGGGACTCAATGAGCAGTTCTTC
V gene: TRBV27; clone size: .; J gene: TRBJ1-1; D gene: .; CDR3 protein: CASSLGGLNTEAFF; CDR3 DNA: TGTGCCAGCAGTTTAGGAGGGCTGAACACTGAAGCTTTCTTT
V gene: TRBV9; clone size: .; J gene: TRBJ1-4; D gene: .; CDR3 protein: CASRKGSEEKLFF; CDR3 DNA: TGTGCCAGCCGAAAGGGATCGGAGGAAAAACTGTTTTTT